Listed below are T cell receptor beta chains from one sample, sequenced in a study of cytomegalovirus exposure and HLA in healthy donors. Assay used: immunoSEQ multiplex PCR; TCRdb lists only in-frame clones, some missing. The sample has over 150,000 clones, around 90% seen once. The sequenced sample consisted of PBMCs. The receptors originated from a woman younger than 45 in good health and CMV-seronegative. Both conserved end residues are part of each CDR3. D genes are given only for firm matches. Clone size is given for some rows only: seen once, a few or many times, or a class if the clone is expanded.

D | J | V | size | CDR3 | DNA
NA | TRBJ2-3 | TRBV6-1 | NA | CASRYQGQSTDTQYF | TGTGCCAGCAGGTACCAAGGACAGTCCACAGATACGCAGTATTTT
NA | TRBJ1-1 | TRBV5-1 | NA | CASSPRGHPSMNTEAFF | TGCGCCAGCAGCCCCAGGGGACACCCCTCTATGAACACTGAAGCTTTCTTT
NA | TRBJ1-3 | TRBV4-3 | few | CASSKGPSTIGDTIYF | TGCGCCAGCAGCAAAGGCCCGTCTACTATCGGGGACACCATATATTTT
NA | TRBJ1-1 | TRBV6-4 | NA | CASSAKQNTEAFF | TGTGCCAGCAGTGCAAAGCAGAACACTGAAGCTTTCTTT
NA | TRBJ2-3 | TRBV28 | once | CASSFSGSTDTQYF | TGTGCCAGCAGTTTCAGCGGAAGCACAGATACGCAGTATTTT
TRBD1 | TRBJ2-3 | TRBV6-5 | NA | CASSYGQGDTQYF | TGTGCCAGCAGTTACGGACAGGGAGATACGCAGTATTTT
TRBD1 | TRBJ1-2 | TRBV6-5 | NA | CASSRAGGASGYTF | TGTGCCAGCAGTCGCGCAGGGGGCGCAAGCGGCTACACCTTC
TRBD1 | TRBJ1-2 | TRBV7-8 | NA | CASSTRDSNPTGYTF | TGTGCCAGCAGCACCAGGGACAGCAATCCGACGGGCTACACCTTC
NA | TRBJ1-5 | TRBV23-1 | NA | CASSRQRLNQPQHF | TGCGCCAGCAGCCGACAGAGATTGAATCAGCCCCAGCATTTT
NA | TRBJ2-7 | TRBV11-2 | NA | CASSNRQASSYEQYF | TGTGCCAGCAGTAATAGACAGGCAAGCTCCTACGAGCAGTACTTC
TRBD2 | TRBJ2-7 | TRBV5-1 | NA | CASSLGSAGGHYEQYF | TGCGCCAGCAGCTTGGGTAGTGCGGGAGGCCACTACGAGCAGTACTTC
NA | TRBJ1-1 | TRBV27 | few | CASRGQGGTEAFF | TGTGCCAGCAGGGGGCAGGGAGGGACTGAAGCTTTCTTT
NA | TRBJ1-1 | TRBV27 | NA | CASTPQFIWVILVEAFF | TGTGCCAGCACCCCACAGTTTATCTGGGTTATCTTAGTAGAAGCTTTCTTT
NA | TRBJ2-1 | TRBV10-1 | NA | CASGLVPAGFQFF | TGCGCCAGCGGACTTGTCCCGGCGGGGTTTCAGTTCTTC
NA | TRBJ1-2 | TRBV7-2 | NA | CASSLGTAYGYTF | TGTGCCAGCAGCTTAGGGACAGCCTATGGCTACACCTTC
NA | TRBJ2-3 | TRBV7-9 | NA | CASSLGTRGTDTQYF | TGTGCCAGCAGCCTCGGTACGCGGGGCACAGATACGCAGTATTTT
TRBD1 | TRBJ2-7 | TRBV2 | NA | CASRYGTETYEQYF | TGTGCCAGCAGATACGGGACAGAGACATACGAGCAGTACTTC
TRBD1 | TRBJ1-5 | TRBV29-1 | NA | CSASQGTNQPQHF | TGCAGCGCATCACAGGGGACCAATCAGCCCCAGCATTTT
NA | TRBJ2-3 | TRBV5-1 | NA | CASTWGAPTDTQYF | TGCGCCTCCACATGGGGAGCCCCCACAGATACGCAGTATTTT
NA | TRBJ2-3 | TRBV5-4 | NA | CASSWGDSSQYF | TGTGCCAGCAGCTGGGGGGATTCATCTCAGTATTTT
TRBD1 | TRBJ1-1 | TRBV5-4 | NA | CASSTDRAVNTEAFF | TGTGCCAGCAGCACCGACAGGGCCGTGAACACTGAAGCTTTCTTT
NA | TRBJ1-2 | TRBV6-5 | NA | CASRRQGRLYGYTF | TGTGCCAGCAGACGCCAGGGGAGACTGTATGGCTACACCTTC
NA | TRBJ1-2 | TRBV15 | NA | CATSRASPGHYGYTF | TGTGCCACCAGCAGGGCTTCCCCGGGTCACTATGGCTACACCTTC
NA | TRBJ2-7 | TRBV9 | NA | CASGGLNFPYEQYF | TGTGCCTCAGGTGGATTGAACTTTCCCTACGAGCAGTACTTC
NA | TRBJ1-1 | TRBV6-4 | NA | CASSFFPIGRGNTEAFF | TGTGCCAGCAGTTTCTTTCCCATCGGACGGGGGAACACTGAAGCTTTCTTT
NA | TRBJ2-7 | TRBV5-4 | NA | CASSPEPWNYEQYF | TGTGCCAGCAGCCCGGAGCCGTGGAACTACGAGCAGTACTTC
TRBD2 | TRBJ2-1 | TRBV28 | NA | CASSPTGLAGVIYNEQFF | TGTGCCAGCAGCCCCACCGGACTAGCGGGCGTCATTTACAATGAGCAGTTCTTC
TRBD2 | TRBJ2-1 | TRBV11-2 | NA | CASSPGLAGEYNEQFF | TGTGCCAGCAGCCCCGGACTAGCGGGAGAGTACAATGAGCAGTTCTTC
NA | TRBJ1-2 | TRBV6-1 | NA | CASTQGFYGYTF | TGTGCCAGCACTCAGGGGTTCTATGGCTACACCTTC
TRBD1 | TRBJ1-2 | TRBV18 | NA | CASSSMSQGYGYTF | TGTGCCAGCTCATCTATGTCACAGGGGTATGGCTACACCTTC
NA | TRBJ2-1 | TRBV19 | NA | CASSMRDSPPSSYNEQFF | TGTGCCAGTAGTATGCGGGACAGCCCCCCAAGCTCCTACAATGAGCAGTTCTTC
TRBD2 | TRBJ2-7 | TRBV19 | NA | CASRFSGSSYEQYF | TGTGCCAGTAGGTTTAGCGGGAGTTCCTACGAGCAGTACTTC
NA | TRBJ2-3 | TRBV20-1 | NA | CSAREERTQYF | TGCAGTGCTAGAGAGGAGCGTACGCAGTATTTT
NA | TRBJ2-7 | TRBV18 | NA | CASSPNGRVHEQYF | TGTGCCAGCTCACCGAACGGGAGAGTCCACGAGCAGTACTTC
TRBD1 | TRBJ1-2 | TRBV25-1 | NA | CASSESGVGGPGYGYTF | TGTGCCAGCAGTGAATCGGGCGTAGGGGGCCCGGGGTATGGCTACACCTTC
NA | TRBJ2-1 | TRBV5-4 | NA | CASSSITGSGQRGFF | TGTGCCAGCAGCTCGATTACCGGTTCCGGTCAAAGGGGGTTCTTC
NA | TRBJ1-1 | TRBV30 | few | CAWSQQLNTEAFF | TGTGCCTGGAGTCAACAGTTGAACACTGAAGCTTTCTTT
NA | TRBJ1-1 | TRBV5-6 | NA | CASRPLRYPTEAFF | TGTGCCAGCAGACCTCTCCGGTACCCCACTGAAGCTTTCTTT
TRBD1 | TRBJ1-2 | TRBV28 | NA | CASSLIRTGGQGYTF | TGTGCCAGCAGTTTAATCCGGACAGGGGGGCAAGGCTACACCTTC
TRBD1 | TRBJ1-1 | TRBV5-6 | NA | CASSNRQDRPEAFF | TGTGCCAGCAGCAACCGACAGGACAGGCCTGAAGCTTTCTTT
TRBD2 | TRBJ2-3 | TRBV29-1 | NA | CSVPKGSGVGDTQYF | TGCAGCGTCCCGAAGGGTAGCGGGGTCGGGGATACGCAGTATTTT
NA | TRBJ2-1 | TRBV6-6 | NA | CASRAQGYNEQFF | TGTGCCAGCAGAGCGCAGGGGTACAATGAGCAGTTCTTC
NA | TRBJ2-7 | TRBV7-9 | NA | CASSQGGGTYEQYF | TGTGCCAGCAGCCAAGGAGGCGGGACCTACGAGCAATACTTC